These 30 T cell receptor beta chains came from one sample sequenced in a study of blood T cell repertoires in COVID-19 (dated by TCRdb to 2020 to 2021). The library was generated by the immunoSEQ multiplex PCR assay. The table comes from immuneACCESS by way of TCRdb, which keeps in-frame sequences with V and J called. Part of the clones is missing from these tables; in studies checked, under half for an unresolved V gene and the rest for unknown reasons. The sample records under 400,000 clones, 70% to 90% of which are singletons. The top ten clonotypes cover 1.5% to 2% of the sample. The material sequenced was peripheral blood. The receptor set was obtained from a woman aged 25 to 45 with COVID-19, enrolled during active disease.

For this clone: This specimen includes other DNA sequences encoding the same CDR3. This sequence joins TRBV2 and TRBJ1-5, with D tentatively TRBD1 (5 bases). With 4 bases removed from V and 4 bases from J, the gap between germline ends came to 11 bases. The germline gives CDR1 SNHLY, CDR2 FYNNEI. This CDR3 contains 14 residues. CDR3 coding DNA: TGTGCCAGCAGTGTTAGGCAGGGTAATCAGCCCCAGCATTTT. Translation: CASSVRQGNQPQHF.

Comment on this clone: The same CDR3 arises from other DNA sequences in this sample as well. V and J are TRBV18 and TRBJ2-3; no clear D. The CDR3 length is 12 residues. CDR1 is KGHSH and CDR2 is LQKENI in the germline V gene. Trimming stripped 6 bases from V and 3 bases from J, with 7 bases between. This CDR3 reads CASSPTTDTQYF. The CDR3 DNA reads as TGTGCCAGCTCTCCGACTACAGATACGCAGTATTTT.

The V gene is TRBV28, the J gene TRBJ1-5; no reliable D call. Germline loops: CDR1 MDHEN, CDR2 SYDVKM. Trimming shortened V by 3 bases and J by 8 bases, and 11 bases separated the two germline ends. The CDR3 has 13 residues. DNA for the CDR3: TGTGCCAGCAGTTTTGGAGTCCGGGAGCCCCAGCATTTT. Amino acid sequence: CASSFGVREPQHF.

The CDR3 here is CASSLVQGGNSPLHF. CDR3 nucleotide sequence: TGTGCCAGCAGCTTGGTTCAGGGGGGTAATTCACCCCTCCACTTT. The chain recombines TRBV5-6 with TRBJ1-6; 7 positions match TRBD1. Germline CDR1 and CDR2: SGHDT and YYEEEE. The CDR3 has 15 amino acids. Trimming cost V 0 bases and J 6 bases; bases outside gene matches: 3.

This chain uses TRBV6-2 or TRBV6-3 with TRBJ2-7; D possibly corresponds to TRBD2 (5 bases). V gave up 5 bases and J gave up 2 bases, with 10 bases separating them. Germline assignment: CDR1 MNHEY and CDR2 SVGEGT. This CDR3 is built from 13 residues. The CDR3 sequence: CASSLAGTYEQYF. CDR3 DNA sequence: TGTGCCAGCAGTCTAGCTGGAACCTACGAGCAGTACTTC.

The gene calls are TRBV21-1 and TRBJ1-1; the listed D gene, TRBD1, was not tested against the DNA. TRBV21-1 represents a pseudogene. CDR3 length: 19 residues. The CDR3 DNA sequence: TGTGCCAGCAGCACGCGATGGGCAGGGGCGGGCTCGATGAACACTGAAGCTTTCTTT. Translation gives CASSTRWAGAGSMNTEAFF.

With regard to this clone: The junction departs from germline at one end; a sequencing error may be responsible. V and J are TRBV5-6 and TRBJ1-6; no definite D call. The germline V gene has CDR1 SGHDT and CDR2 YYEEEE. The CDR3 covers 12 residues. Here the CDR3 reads CASSLGGSPLHF. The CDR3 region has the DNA TGTGCCAGCAGTTTGGGCGGTTCACCCCTCCACTTT.

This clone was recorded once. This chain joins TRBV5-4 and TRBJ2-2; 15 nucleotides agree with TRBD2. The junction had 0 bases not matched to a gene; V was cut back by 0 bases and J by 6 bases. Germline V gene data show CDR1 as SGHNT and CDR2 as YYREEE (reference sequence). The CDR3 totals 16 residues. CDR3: CASSLGTSGGAGELFF. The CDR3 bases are TGTGCCAGCAGCTTGGGGACTAGCGGGGGGGCCGGGGAGCTGTTTTTT.

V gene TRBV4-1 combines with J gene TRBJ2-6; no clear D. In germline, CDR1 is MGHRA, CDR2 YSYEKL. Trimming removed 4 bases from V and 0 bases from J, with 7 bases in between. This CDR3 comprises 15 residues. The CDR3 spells CASSLIYSGANVLTF. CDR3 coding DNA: TGCGCCAGCAGCCTCATCTACTCTGGGGCCAACGTCCTGACTTTC.

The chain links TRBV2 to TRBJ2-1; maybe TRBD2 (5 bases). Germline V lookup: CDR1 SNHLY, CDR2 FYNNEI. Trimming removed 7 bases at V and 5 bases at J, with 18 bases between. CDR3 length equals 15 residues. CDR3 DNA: TGTGCCAGCACCTTGGGGAGCAGGAAGGACAATGAGCAGTTCTTC. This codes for CASTLGSRKDNEQFF.

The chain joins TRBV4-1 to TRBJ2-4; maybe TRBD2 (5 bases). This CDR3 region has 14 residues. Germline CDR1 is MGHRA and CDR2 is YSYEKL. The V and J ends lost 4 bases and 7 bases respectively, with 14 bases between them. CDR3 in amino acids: CASSRTRPGNIQYF. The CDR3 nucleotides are TGCGCCAGCAGCCGTACAAGGCCGGGGAACATTCAGTACTTC.

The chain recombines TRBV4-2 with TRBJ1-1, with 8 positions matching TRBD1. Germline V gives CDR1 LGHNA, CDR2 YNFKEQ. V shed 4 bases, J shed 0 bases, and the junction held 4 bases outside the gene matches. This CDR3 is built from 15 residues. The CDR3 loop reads CASSLGTGLNTEAFF. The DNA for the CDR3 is TGTGCCAGCAGCCTCGGGACAGGACTGAACACTGAAGCTTTCTTT.

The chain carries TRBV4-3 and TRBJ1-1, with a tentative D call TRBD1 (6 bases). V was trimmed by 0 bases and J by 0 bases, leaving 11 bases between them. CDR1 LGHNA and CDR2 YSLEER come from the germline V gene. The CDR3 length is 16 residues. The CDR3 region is CASSQDHTGLNTEAFF. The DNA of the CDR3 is TGCGCCAGCAGCCAAGACCACACAGGGCTGAACACTGAAGCTTTCTTT.

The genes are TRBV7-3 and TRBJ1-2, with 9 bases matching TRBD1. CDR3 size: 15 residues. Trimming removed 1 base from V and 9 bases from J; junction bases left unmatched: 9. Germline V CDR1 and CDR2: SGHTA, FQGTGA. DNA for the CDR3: TGTGCCAGCAGCTTAATAGCGGGACAGGGATTGAGCTACACCTTC. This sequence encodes CASSLIAGQGLSYTF.

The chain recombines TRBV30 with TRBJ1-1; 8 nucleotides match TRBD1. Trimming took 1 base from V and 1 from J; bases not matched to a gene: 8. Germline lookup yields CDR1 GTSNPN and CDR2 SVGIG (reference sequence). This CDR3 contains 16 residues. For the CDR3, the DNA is TGTGCCTGGAGTGACGAACGGGACAGGTGGAACACTGAAGCTTTCTTT. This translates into CAWSDERDRWNTEAFF.

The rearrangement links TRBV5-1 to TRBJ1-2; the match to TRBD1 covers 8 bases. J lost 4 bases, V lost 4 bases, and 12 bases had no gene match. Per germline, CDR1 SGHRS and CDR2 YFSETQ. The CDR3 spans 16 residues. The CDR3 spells CASSDTGTGGGYGYTF. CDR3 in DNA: TGCGCCAGCAGCGATACCGGGACAGGAGGGGGCTATGGCTACACCTTC.

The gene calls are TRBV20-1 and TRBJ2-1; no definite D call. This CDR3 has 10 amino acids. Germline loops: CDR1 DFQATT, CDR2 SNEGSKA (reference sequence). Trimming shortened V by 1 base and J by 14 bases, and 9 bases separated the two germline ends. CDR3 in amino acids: CSARGLVEFF. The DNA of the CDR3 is TGCAGTGCTAGAGGCCTAGTCGAGTTCTTC.

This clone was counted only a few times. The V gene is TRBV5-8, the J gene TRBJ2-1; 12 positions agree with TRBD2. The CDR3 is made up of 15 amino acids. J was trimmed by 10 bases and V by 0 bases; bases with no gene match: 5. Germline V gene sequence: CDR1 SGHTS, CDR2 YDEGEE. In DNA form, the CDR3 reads TGTGCCAGCAGCTTGGTGCCTAGCGGGGGGGCCGAGCAGTTCTTC. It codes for CASSLVPSGGAEQFF.

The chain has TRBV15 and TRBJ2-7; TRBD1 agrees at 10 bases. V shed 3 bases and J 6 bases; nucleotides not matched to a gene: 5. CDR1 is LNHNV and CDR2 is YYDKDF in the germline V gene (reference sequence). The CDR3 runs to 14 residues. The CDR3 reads CATSRETGGGEQYF. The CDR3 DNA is TGTGCCACCAGCAGGGAGACAGGGGGCGGCGAGCAGTACTTC.

CDR3: CASSELVGTGGTGANVLTF. The CDR3, as DNA: TGTGCCAGCAGTGAATTGGTAGGGACAGGGGGCACTGGGGCCAACGTCCTGACTTTC. The V call is TRBV6-1, the J call TRBJ2-6; 12 bases match TRBD1. The CDR3 sequence is 19 residues long. The junction had 7 bases not matched to a gene; V was cut back by 2 bases and J by 2 bases. CDR1 MNHNS and CDR2 SASEGT come from the germline V gene.

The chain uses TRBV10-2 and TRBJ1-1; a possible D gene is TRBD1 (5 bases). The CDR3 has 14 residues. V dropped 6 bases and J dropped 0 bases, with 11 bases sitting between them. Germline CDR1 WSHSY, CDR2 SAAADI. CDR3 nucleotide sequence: TGCGCCAGCAGGGAGACAGTGATGAACACTGAAGCTTTCTTT. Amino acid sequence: CASRETVMNTEAFF.

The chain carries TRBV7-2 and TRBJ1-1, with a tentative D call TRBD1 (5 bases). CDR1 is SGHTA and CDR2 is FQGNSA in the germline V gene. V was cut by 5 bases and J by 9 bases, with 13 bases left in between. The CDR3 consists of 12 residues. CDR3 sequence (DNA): TGTGCCAGCAGCCCAAGAACAGGCAAAGCTTTCTTT. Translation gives CASSPRTGKAFF.

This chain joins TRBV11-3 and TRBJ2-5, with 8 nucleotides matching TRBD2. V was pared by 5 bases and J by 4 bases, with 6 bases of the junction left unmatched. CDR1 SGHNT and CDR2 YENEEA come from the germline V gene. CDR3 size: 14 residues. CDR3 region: CASSPGGAIETQYF. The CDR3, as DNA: TGTGCCAGCAGCCCGGGGGGGGCAATAGAGACCCAGTACTTC.

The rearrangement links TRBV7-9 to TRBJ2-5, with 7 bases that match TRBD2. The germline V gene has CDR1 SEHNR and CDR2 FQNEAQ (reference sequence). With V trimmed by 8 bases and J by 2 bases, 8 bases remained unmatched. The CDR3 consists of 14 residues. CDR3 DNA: TGTGCCAGCCGGAGAACTAGCGCTCAAGAGACCCAGTACTTC. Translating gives CASRRTSAQETQYF.

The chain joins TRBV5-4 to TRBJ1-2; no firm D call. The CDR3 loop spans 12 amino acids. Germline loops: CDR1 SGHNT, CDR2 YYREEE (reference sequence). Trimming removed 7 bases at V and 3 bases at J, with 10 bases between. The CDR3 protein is CASSLEDYGYTF. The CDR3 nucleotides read TGTGCCAGCTCTCTGGAGGACTATGGCTACACCTTC.

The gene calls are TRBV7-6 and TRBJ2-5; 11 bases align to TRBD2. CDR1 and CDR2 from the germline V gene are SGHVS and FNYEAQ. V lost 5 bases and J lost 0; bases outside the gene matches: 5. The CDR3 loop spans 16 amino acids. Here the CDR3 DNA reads TGTGCCAGCAGCCAGATGGGACTAGCGGACCAAGAGACCCAGTACTTC. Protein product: CASSQMGLADQETQYF.

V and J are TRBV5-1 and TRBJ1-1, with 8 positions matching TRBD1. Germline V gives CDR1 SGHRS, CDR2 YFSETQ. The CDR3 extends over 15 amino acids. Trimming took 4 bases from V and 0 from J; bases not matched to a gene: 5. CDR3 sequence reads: CASSGGQAVNTEAFF. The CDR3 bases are TGCGCCAGCAGCGGGGGACAGGCCGTGAACACTGAAGCTTTCTTT.

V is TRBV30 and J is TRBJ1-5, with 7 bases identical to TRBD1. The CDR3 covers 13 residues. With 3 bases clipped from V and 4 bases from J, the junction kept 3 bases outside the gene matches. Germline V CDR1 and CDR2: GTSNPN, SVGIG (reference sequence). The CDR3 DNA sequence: TGTGCCTGGAGCGGGACAGCGAATCAGCCCCAGCATTTT. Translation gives CAWSGTANQPQHF.

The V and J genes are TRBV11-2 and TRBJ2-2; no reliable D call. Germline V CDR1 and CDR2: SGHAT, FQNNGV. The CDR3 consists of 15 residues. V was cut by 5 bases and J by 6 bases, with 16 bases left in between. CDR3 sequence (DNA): TGTGCCAGCAGCCCCACGCGTAGAGGCCCCGGGGAGCTGTTTTTT. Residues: CASSPTRRGPGELFF. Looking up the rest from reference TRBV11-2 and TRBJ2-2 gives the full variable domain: EAGVAQSPRYKIIEKRQSVAFWCNPISGHATLYWYQQILGQGPKLLIQFQNNGVVDDSQLPKDRFSAERLKGVDSTLKIQPAKLEDSAVYLCASSPTRRGPGELFFGEGSRLTVL.

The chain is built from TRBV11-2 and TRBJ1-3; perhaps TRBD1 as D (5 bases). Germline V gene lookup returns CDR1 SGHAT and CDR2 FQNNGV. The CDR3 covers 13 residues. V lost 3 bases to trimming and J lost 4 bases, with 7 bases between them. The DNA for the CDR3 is TGTGCCAGCAGCTTTGCAGGGGGAAACACCATATATTTT. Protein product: CASSFAGGNTIYF.